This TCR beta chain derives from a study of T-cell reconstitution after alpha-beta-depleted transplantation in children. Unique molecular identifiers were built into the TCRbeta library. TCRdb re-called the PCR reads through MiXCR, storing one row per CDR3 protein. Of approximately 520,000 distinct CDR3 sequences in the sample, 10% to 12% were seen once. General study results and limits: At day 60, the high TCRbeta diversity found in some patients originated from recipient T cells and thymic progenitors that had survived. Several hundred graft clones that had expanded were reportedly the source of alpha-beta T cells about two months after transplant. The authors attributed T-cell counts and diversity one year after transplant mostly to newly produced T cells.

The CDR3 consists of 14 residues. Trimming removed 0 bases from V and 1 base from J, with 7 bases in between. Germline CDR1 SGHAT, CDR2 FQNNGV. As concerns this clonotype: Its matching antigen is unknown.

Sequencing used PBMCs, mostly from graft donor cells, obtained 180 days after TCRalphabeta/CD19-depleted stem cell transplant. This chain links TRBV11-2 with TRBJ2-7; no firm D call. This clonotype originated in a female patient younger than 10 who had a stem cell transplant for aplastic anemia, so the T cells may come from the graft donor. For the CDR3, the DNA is TGTGCCAGCAGCTTAGAAAGGTGGTCCTACGAGCAGTACGTC. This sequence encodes CASSLERWSYEQYV.